This note documents a single T cell receptor (beta chain) sequence. Its antigen is still unknown. Profiling relied on immunoSEQ multiplex PCR, and the TCRdb table lists in-frame clones only, not all of them. The sample holds 67,000 or so clones; 89% are singletons and the top ten take around 1%. These data come from a study of OX40 agonist ivuxolimab in advanced cancers. Background on the study: Patients received ivuxolimab, an agonistic anti-OX40 (CD134) antibody. Past anti-PD-1, anti-PD-L1 or anti-CTLA-4 therapy was accepted, and roughly 42% had received some. Study results and caveats: There were, on average, more expanded clones in CD8+ T cells than in CD4+. At 0.1 to 3.0 mg/kg and by week 6, CD4+ and CD8+ T cells in the blood had expanded clonally.

This CDR3 contains 14 residues. V was trimmed by 3 bases and J by 4 bases, leaving 13 bases between them. Germline V gives CDR1 LNHDA, CDR2 SQIVND (reference sequence). The specimen comprised CD4+ or CD8+ T cells sorted from blood, sampled in a trial of the OX40 agonist ivuxolimab. The chain carries TRBV19 and TRBJ2-7; no clear D. The TCR sequence derives from an adult with an advanced solid tumor such as melanoma, head and neck, liver or kidney cancer. This chain's CDR3 is CASSIARIGYEQYF. The CDR3 DNA reads TGTGCCAGTAGTATCGCCCGGATTGGGTACGAGCAGTACTTC. Using reference TRBV19 and TRBJ2-7 for the parts outside the CDR3, the full variable domain is DGGITQSPKYLFRKEGQNVTLSCEQNLNHDAMYWYRQDPGQGLRLIYYSQIVNDFQKGDIAEGYSVSREKKESFPLTVTSAQKNPTAFYLCASSIARIGYEQYFGPGTRLTVT.